Presented here are 27 T cell receptor beta chains from one specimen sequenced in a study of blood T cell repertoires in COVID-19. Profiled with immunoSEQ multiplex PCR; TCRdb holds only in-frame clones, not every one. Among roughly 150,000 clones listed, roughly nine tenths were seen once. Sequenced sample: peripheral blood. These receptor sequences come from a woman aged 40 to 50 with acute or convalescent COVID-19.

The chain uses TRBV7-6 and TRBJ2-5, with 15 bases that match TRBD2. The trim removed 5 bases at V and 8 bases at J, leaving 12 bases unmatched. CDR1 is SGHVS, CDR2 FNYEAQ, per germline. This CDR3 comprises 17 residues. The CDR3 coding sequence is TGTGCCAGCAGCCGGGGGGGGACTAGCGGGAGGCGGGTTACCCAGTACTTC. It translates to CASSRGGTSGRRVTQYF.

This clone was counted once. The chain joins TRBV18 to TRBJ2-3, with unresolved D. Germline V lookup: CDR1 KGHSH, CDR2 LQKENI. This CDR3 is 14 amino acids long. Trimming removed 2 bases from V and 0 bases from J, with 6 bases in between. The CDR3 region is CASSPTRSTDTQYF. CDR3 bases: TGTGCCAGCTCACCAACCAGGAGCACAGATACGCAGTATTTT. The full variable domain, rest sourced from reference TRBV18 and TRBJ2-3, is NAGVMQNPRHLVRRRGQEARLRCSPMKGHSHVYWYRQLPEEGLKFMVYLQKENIIDESGMPKERFSAEFPKEGPSILRIQQVVRGDSAAYFCASSPTRSTDTQYFGPGTRLTVL.

This clone was counted between two and nine times. The rearrangement joins TRBV14 to TRBJ2-7, with 9 positions matching TRBD1. The CDR3 consists of 15 residues. CDR1 is SGHDN, CDR2 FVKESK, per germline. V lost 3 bases and J lost 3; bases outside the gene matches: 6. CDR3 sequence: CASSQAGTGLYEQYF. CDR3 DNA sequence: TGTGCCAGCAGCCAGGCCGGGACAGGGCTCTACGAGCAGTACTTC.

This rearrangement joins TRBV4-1 to TRBJ1-4; D is possibly TRBD1 (6 bases). Germline-derived CDR1 and CDR2 are MGHRA and YSYEKL. Deletions cut 0 bases from V and 5 bases from J, with 13 bases between. This CDR3 spans 16 amino acids. CDR3: CASSQDRGLSNEKLFF. The DNA of the CDR3 is TGCGCCAGCAGCCAAGATAGGGGGTTATCCAATGAAAAACTGTTTTTT.

V and J are TRBV7-9 and TRBJ1-1; 11 bases fit TRBD1. The CDR3 is made up of 15 amino acids. Per germline, CDR1 SEHNR and CDR2 FQNEAQ (reference sequence). V was pared by 5 bases and J by 6 bases, with 8 bases of the junction left unmatched. The CDR3 spells CASSPRTGGLSEAFF. CDR3 nucleotide sequence: TGTGCCAGCAGCCCGAGGACAGGGGGCCTTTCTGAAGCTTTCTTT.

The V call is TRBV5-8, the J call TRBJ1-1; 8 positions match TRBD1. V dropped 1 base and J dropped 3; count of bases not matched to a gene: 2. The CDR3 covers 14 residues. Germline V CDR1 and CDR2: SGHTS, YDEGEE. CDR3 sequence reads: CASSLHRGYTEAFF. As DNA, the CDR3 is TGTGCCAGCAGCTTGCACAGGGGGTACACTGAAGCTTTCTTT.

In its sample, this clone was seen once. This chain connects TRBV5-1 to TRBJ2-3; 11 nucleotides agree with TRBD2. CDR1 and CDR2 from the germline V gene are SGHRS and YFSETQ. CDR3 size: 17 residues. V lost 0 bases to trimming and J lost 1 base; unmatched junction nucleotides: 4. As DNA, the CDR3 is TGCGCCAGCAGCTTGGGAGGGACTAGCGGAGGCACAGATACGCAGTATTTT. Its protein product is CASSLGGTSGGTDTQYF.

The V call is TRBV20-1, the J call TRBJ2-3, with 9 bases matching TRBD2. Per the germline V gene, CDR1 is DFQATT and CDR2 is SNEGSKA (reference sequence). The trim removed 3 bases at V and 4 bases at J, leaving 5 bases unmatched. The CDR3 sequence is 14 residues long. For the CDR3, the DNA is TGCAGTGCTAGTCCAGCGGGGGGACCAGATACGCAGTATTTT. Its protein is CSASPAGGPDTQYF.

The chain uses TRBV10-3 and TRBJ2-1; D perhaps matches TRBD1 (5 bases). V was pared by 0 bases and J by 8 bases, with 14 bases between. Germline V gene sequence: CDR1 ENHRY, CDR2 SYGVKD. The CDR3 has 15 amino acids. The CDR3 protein is CAISESAGKRDEQFF. CDR3 coding DNA: TGTGCCATCAGTGAGTCGGCAGGGAAACGGGATGAGCAGTTCTTC.

The gene calls are TRBV19 and TRBJ1-1; TRBD1 is a possible D gene (6 bases). There are 16 residues in the CDR3. CDR1 and CDR2 (germline): LNHDA, SQIVND (reference sequence). Trimming left V 3 bases short and J 6 bases short, with 20 bases between. CDR3 region: CASSIPLTGLLAEAFF. The CDR3, as DNA: TGTGCCAGTAGTATCCCCTTGACAGGACTTCTCGCTGAAGCTTTCTTT. The complete variable domain, with remaining parts taken from reference TRBV19 and TRBJ1-1, reads DGGITQSPKYLFRKEGQNVTLSCEQNLNHDAMYWYRQDPGQGLRLIYYSQIVNDFQKGDIAEGYSVSREKKESFPLTVTSAQKNPTAFYLCASSIPLTGLLAEAFFGQGTRLTVV.

The chain combines TRBV12-5 with TRBJ1-1; D not resolved. From germline, CDR1 is LGHNT and CDR2 FRNRAP. Trimming stripped 8 bases from V and 3 bases from J, with 7 bases between. The CDR3 length is 11 residues. The CDR3 bases are TGTGCTAGTCAGGAATACACTGAAGCTTTCTTT. It is translated as CASQEYTEAFF.

This clone is a singleton in its sample. This chain joins TRBV28 and TRBJ1-4; 7 nucleotides match TRBD1. Germline-derived CDR1 and CDR2 are MDHEN and SYDVKM. Trimming removed 1 base from V and 4 bases from J; junction bases left unmatched: 12. The CDR3 runs to 18 residues. CDR3 sequence reads: CASSLSVQGYFSNEKLFF. The CDR3 DNA sequence: TGTGCCAGCAGTTTATCAGTACAGGGGTACTTTAGTAATGAAAAACTGTTTTTT.

V usage is TRBV3-1 (or the pseudogene TRBV3-2) and J usage is TRBJ1-1; D unresolved. This CDR3 contains 13 residues. V gave up 8 bases and J gave up 1 base, with 11 bases separating them. Germline lookup yields CDR1 LGHDT and CDR2 YNNKEL (reference sequence). CDR3: CASRLAKNTEAFF. In nucleotides, the CDR3 is TGTGCCAGCCGACTCGCGAAGAACACTGAAGCTTTCTTT.

This CDR3 reads CASSIEATGELFF. For the CDR3, the DNA is TGTGCCAGTAGTATAGAGGCCACCGGGGAGCTGTTTTTT. This chain links TRBV19 with TRBJ2-2, with D unresolved. Trimming shortened V by 0 bases and J by 4 bases, and 3 bases separated the two germline ends. Germline V gene lookup returns CDR1 LNHDA and CDR2 SQIVND (reference sequence). The CDR3 extends over 13 amino acids. Full variable domain (remainder filled in from reference TRBV19 and TRBJ2-2): DGGITQSPKYLFRKEGQNVTLSCEQNLNHDAMYWYRQDPGQGLRLIYYSQIVNDFQKGDIAEGYSVSREKKESFPLTVTSAQKNPTAFYLCASSIEATGELFFGEGSRLTVL.

The gene calls are TRBV3-1 (or the pseudogene TRBV3-2) and TRBJ1-1, with 9 bases fitting TRBD1. V lost 1 base to trimming and J lost 4 bases; unmatched junction nucleotides: 1. Germline V gene sequence: CDR1 LGHDT, CDR2 YNNKEL (reference sequence). There are 14 residues in the CDR3. The CDR3 sequence is CASSQVTGGTEAFF. In DNA form, the CDR3 reads TGTGCCAGCAGCCAAGTGACAGGGGGCACTGAAGCTTTCTTT.

The chain employs TRBV4-1 and TRBJ2-7; D is ambiguous. The germline V and J ends were trimmed by 1 base and 2 bases, with 6 bases remaining between them. CDR1 is MGHRA and CDR2 is YSYEKL in the germline V gene. This CDR3 has 13 amino acids. As DNA, the CDR3 is TGCGCCAGCAGCCAAGGTGAGGCCTACGAGCAGTACTTC. It specifies CASSQGEAYEQYF.

This clone was detected many times. This chain links TRBV9 with TRBJ1-1; D may be TRBD1 (5 bases). The V gene's germline CDR1 is SGDLS and CDR2 YYNGEE. With 0 bases removed from V and 1 base from J, the gap between germline ends came to 10 bases. This CDR3 has 15 residues. The CDR3 here is CASSVGGGENTEAFF. CDR3 bases: TGTGCCAGCAGCGTAGGAGGAGGGGAGAACACTGAAGCTTTCTTT.

This clone was seen once. This chain joins TRBV29-1 and TRBJ1-1; D not resolved. With 4 bases removed from V and 0 bases from J, the gap between germline ends came to 9 bases. This CDR3 is 13 amino acids long. CDR1 and CDR2 from the germline V gene are SQVTM and ANQGSEA. DNA for the CDR3: TGCAGCGTTGGTGTAGAGATGAACACTGAAGCTTTCTTT. It translates to CSVGVEMNTEAFF.

V usage is TRBV7-9 and J usage is TRBJ2-7, with TRBD1 matching over 8 bases. Per the germline V gene, CDR1 is SEHNR and CDR2 is FQNEAQ (reference sequence). Germline trimming cut 3 bases from V and 4 bases from J; bases unmatched to any gene: 2. The CDR3 is 13 residues long. The CDR3 region has the DNA TGTGCCAGCAGCTTTGGACAGGGTTACGAGCAGTACTTC. This encodes CASSFGQGYEQYF.

The chain is built from TRBV11-3 and TRBJ2-5, with TRBD1 identical over 8 bases. The CDR3 covers 14 residues. Germline loops: CDR1 SGHNT, CDR2 YENEEA. The V and J ends lost 5 bases and 2 bases, in that order; junction bases with no gene match: 4. The CDR3 is CASSPGGSQETQYF. CDR3 nucleotides: TGTGCCAGCAGCCCAGGGGGCTCTCAAGAGACCCAGTACTTC.

The chain uses TRBV19 and TRBJ2-2, with 7 bases matching TRBD1. J lost 2 bases, V lost 3 bases, and 6 bases had no gene match. This CDR3 comprises 16 residues. CDR1 and CDR2 (germline): LNHDA, SQIVND (reference sequence). CDR3 sequence reads: CASSMGDRLNTGELFF. The CDR3 DNA sequence: TGTGCCAGTAGTATGGGGGACAGACTAAACACCGGGGAGCTGTTTTTT.

This chain links TRBV2 with TRBJ1-2; D is ambiguous. V was clipped by 4 bases and J by 8 bases, with 17 bases between them. The CDR3 extends over 14 amino acids. CDR1 SNHLY and CDR2 FYNNEI come from the germline V gene. The CDR3: CASSGDGRLPGYTF. In nucleotides, the CDR3 is TGTGCCAGCAGTGGTGATGGCAGACTGCCGGGCTACACCTTC.

J is TRBJ2-2 and V is TRBV23-1; TRBD1 is a possible D gene (5 bases). TRBV23-1 is treated as an ORF (open reading frame) with a function not yet certain. The CDR3 has 16 amino acids. With 3 bases removed from V and 9 bases from J, the gap between germline ends came to 20 bases. This CDR3 reads CASSHSKKDILRELFF. The CDR3 DNA follows: TGCGCCAGCAGTCATTCGAAAAAGGACATTTTGAGGGAGCTGTTTTTT.

This chain links TRBV10-3 with TRBJ1-1; a possible D gene is TRBD1 (5 bases). Deletions cut 6 bases from V and 1 base from J, with 9 bases between. Germline V CDR1 and CDR2: ENHRY, SYGVKD. This CDR3 has 13 amino acids. This CDR3 reads CAIREQENTEAFF. The CDR3 DNA reads TGTGCCATCAGGGAACAGGAGAACACTGAAGCTTTCTTT.

The V call is TRBV6-5, the J call TRBJ2-1, with TRBD1 identical over 7 bases. The CDR3 length is 14 residues. Germline CDR1 reads MNHEY; CDR2 reads SVGAGI. The V and J ends lost 7 bases and 8 bases, in that order; junction bases with no gene match: 11. The CDR3 here is CASIKEDRAYEQFF. The CDR3 region has the DNA TGTGCCAGCATAAAAGAAGACAGGGCGTATGAGCAGTTCTTC.

This chain joins TRBV5-6 and TRBJ1-6, with no clear D. CDR3 size: 13 residues. Trimming took off 0 bases at V and 8 bases at J, with 6 bases between the two ends. Germline values: CDR1 SGHDT, CDR2 YYEEEE. CDR3 sequence reads: CASSLGGDSPLHF. Written as DNA, the CDR3 is TGTGCCAGCAGCTTGGGAGGAGATTCACCCCTCCACTTT.

This chain uses TRBV12-5 with TRBJ2-3, with 15 bases identical to TRBD2. CDR3 length: 14 residues. CDR1 is LGHNT and CDR2 is FRNRAP in the germline V gene. The CDR3 loop is CATGTSGGTDTQYF. The DNA of the CDR3 is TGTGCCACGGGGACTAGCGGGGGGACAGATACGCAGTATTTT. The full variable domain, completed using reference TRBV12-5 and TRBJ2-3, is DARVTQTPRHKVTEMGQEVTMRCQPILGHNTVFWYRQTMMQGLELLAYFRNRAPLDDSGMPKDRFSAEMPDATLATLKIQPSEPRDSAVYFCATGTSGGTDTQYFGPGTRLTVL.